The sample holds one count of the clone carrying this T cell receptor beta chain. Per the original methods: Researchers report that nucleated cell counts were estimated from reference gene primer amplification. Sequencing used immunoSEQ multiplex PCR; TCRdb keeps in-frame clones, though not all of them. The DNA gave D and trimming, while V, J and clone size come from that table. The sample consists of some 250,000 clones, around 85% of them appearing once. The data originate from a study of blood T cell repertoires in COVID-19. V was shortened by 7 bases and J by 3 bases, with 7 bases between the two germline ends. CDR1 is MNHEY, CDR2 SMNVEV, per germline (reference sequence). The CDR3 has 11 residues.

This receptor was identified in a woman in her twenties or thirties who had recovered from COVID-19. Sequencing input: peripheral blood. The chain carries TRBV27 and TRBJ2-7; D is undetermined. The CDR3 loop reads CASIGGYEQYF. CDR3 in DNA: TGTGCCAGCATCGGTGGCTACGAGCAGTACTTC.